The 15 T cell receptor beta chains presented below share a single source sample, sequenced in a study of control samples from healthy donors and cancer patients (dated by TCRdb to about 2020). Libraries were made using the immunoSEQ multiplex PCR assay. Held by TCRdb, this immuneACCESS table contains in-frame sequences only and omits some clones. Under half of the omission traces to an unresolved V gene where checked; the cause of the rest is unknown. The sample data list 130,000 to 150,000 clones, and approximately 93% of these were observed just once. The ten largest clones represent roughly 6.2% of the sample. Material for sequencing was blood. Receptors originate from a man aged 18-30 years in good health.

The V gene is TRBV19, the J gene TRBJ1-2; D unclear. CDR1 and CDR2 from the germline V gene are LNHDA and SQIVND (reference sequence). This CDR3 contains 13 residues. V was cut by 9 bases and J by 3 bases, with 14 bases left in between. CDR3 bases: TGTGCCAGCTTAGGACGCGCGGACTATGGCTACACCTTC. Protein product: CASLGRADYGYTF.

The chain joins TRBV9 to TRBJ1-1; D is ambiguous. V was trimmed by 0 bases and J by 6 bases, leaving 12 bases between them. This CDR3 is built from 14 residues. Germline lookup yields CDR1 SGDLS and CDR2 YYNGEE. The CDR3 loop reads CASSVESGFAEAFF. CDR3 DNA sequence: TGTGCCAGCAGCGTAGAGTCGGGATTCGCTGAAGCTTTCTTT.

The chain couples TRBV6-2 or TRBV6-3 to TRBJ2-1; TRBD2 might be the D (5 bases). The V and J ends lost 4 bases and 8 bases respectively, with 15 bases between them. In germline, CDR1 is MNHEY, CDR2 SVGEGT. The CDR3 is 14 residues long. CDR3 region: CASSWGFGVDEQFF. CDR3 DNA: TGTGCCAGCAGTTGGGGTTTCGGGGTCGATGAGCAGTTCTTC.

The chain employs TRBV7-9 and TRBJ2-3, with D tentatively TRBD1 or TRBD2 (5 bases each). Germline V gene lookup returns CDR1 SEHNR and CDR2 FQNEAQ (reference sequence). Trimming took 1 base from V and 2 from J, leaving 16 bases between them. This CDR3 comprises 17 residues. The CDR3 region is CASSLEGAGRFTDTQYF. The CDR3 region has the DNA TGTGCCAGCAGCTTAGAAGGGGCAGGGAGATTCACAGATACGCAGTATTTT.

The rearrangement uses TRBV27 and TRBJ2-7, with D possibly being TRBD1 (6 bases). Germline V gene sequence: CDR1 MNHEY, CDR2 SMNVEV (reference sequence). This CDR3 region has 15 residues. V was trimmed by 3 bases and J by 0 bases, leaving 12 bases between them. The CDR3 nucleotides read TGTGCCAGCAGTTTTTCCACAGGGAGCTCCTACGAGCAGTACTTC. Protein: CASSFSTGSSYEQYF.

As concerns this clone: Other DNA sequences of this sample code for an identical CDR3. The chain combines TRBV5-1 with TRBJ2-5; TRBD1 might be the D (5 bases). The CDR3 totals 12 residues. The V gene lost 0 bases and the J gene lost 5 bases, with 5 bases spanning the gap. Germline V gives CDR1 SGHRS, CDR2 YFSETQ. The CDR3 reads CASSLAGETQYF. In DNA, the CDR3 is TGCGCCAGCAGCTTGGCAGGGGAGACCCAGTACTTC.

V and J are TRBV5-1 and TRBJ2-1, with 9 bases fitting TRBD2. Germline lookup yields CDR1 SGHRS and CDR2 YFSETQ. Trimming cost V 0 bases and J 0 bases; bases outside gene matches: 7. The CDR3 runs 18 residues. The chain's CDR3 is CASSLARGLASSYNEQFF. The CDR3 coding sequence is TGCGCCAGCAGCTTGGCCAGGGGACTAGCTTCCTCCTACAATGAGCAGTTCTTC.

The gene calls are TRBV28 and TRBJ1-1, with 7 positions matching TRBD1. Trimming took 11 bases from V and 5 from J; bases not matched to a gene: 14. CDR3 length equals 14 residues. Germline CDR1 MDHEN, CDR2 SYDVKM. This CDR3 is CASMVRGHFTEAFF. The CDR3 DNA reads as TGTGCCTCCATGGTTAGGGGGCATTTTACTGAAGCTTTCTTT.

The genes are TRBV6-5 and TRBJ2-7, with D possibly called TRBD1 or TRBD2 (5 bases each). Trimming took off 5 bases at V and 2 bases at J, with 13 bases between the two ends. This CDR3 region has 14 residues. Germline loops: CDR1 MNHEY, CDR2 SVGAGI. The CDR3 protein is CASSPRDGPYEQYF. As DNA, the CDR3 is TGTGCCAGCAGTCCCCGGGACGGTCCCTACGAGCAGTACTTC.

The chain couples TRBV5-1 to TRBJ2-7, with TRBD2 matching over 7 bases. V lost 5 bases and J lost 2; bases outside the gene matches: 7. The CDR3 runs to 14 residues. Looked up from germline, CDR1 is SGHRS and CDR2 is YFSETQ. In nucleotides, the CDR3 is TGCGCCAGCAGGGAGGGAGGGCGCACCTACGAGCAGTACTTC. Translating it yields CASREGGRTYEQYF.

The chain couples TRBV21-1 to TRBJ1-4; TRBD1 is the table's D call and was not checked against the DNA. TRBV21-1 is recorded as a pseudogene. CDR3 length: 16 amino acids. As DNA, the CDR3 is TGTGCCAGCTTCCAGGAACTACAGGGGCCTAATGAAAAACTGTTTTTT. Protein product: CASFQELQGPNEKLFF.

The J gene is TRBJ2-1, the V gene TRBV20-1; D may be TRBD2 (6 bases). Germline V CDR1 and CDR2: DFQATT, SNEGSKA (reference sequence). The CDR3 totals 15 residues. Trimming removed 3 bases from V and 5 bases from J, with 17 bases in between. The CDR3 protein is CSASPALSGDNEQFF. In DNA form, the CDR3 reads TGCAGTGCTAGTCCCGCTTTATCGGGGGACAATGAGCAGTTCTTC.

This clone was seen once. The chain carries TRBV19 and TRBJ1-5, with 7 positions matching TRBD1. CDR1 LNHDA and CDR2 SQIVND come from the germline V gene (reference sequence). This CDR3 comprises 15 residues. Trimming at V came to 3 bases and at J to 2 bases, leaving 4 bases not matched to a gene. The CDR3 is CASSIRQGGNQPQHF. The CDR3 nucleotides are TGTGCCAGTAGTATTCGACAGGGCGGCAATCAGCCCCAGCATTTT. Full variable domain (outside the CDR3, taken from reference TRBV19 and TRBJ1-5): DGGITQSPKYLFRKEGQNVTLSCEQNLNHDAMYWYRQDPGQGLRLIYYSQIVNDFQKGDIAEGYSVSREKKESFPLTVTSAQKNPTAFYLCASSIRQGGNQPQHFGDGTRLSIL.

V usage is TRBV27 and J usage is TRBJ2-7; weak D call: TRBD1 (5 bases). The length of the CDR3 is 15 residues. Trimming took off 1 base at V and 6 bases at J, with 16 bases between the two ends. Germline V CDR1 and CDR2: MNHEY, SMNVEV (reference sequence). The CDR3 DNA sequence: TGTGCCAGCAGTTTATTCGGCCAGGGCAAGTCCGAGCAGTACTTC. Encoded protein: CASSLFGQGKSEQYF.

The chain employs TRBV3-1 (or the pseudogene TRBV3-2) and TRBJ2-1, with D uncertain. Germline-derived CDR1 and CDR2 are LGHDT and YNNKEL (reference sequence). The CDR3 sequence is 14 residues long. The V and J ends lost 4 bases and 3 bases respectively, with 10 bases between them. In DNA, the CDR3 is TGTGCCAGCAGCCTTATAAACTTCTACAATGAGCAGTTCTTC. This codes for CASSLINFYNEQFF.